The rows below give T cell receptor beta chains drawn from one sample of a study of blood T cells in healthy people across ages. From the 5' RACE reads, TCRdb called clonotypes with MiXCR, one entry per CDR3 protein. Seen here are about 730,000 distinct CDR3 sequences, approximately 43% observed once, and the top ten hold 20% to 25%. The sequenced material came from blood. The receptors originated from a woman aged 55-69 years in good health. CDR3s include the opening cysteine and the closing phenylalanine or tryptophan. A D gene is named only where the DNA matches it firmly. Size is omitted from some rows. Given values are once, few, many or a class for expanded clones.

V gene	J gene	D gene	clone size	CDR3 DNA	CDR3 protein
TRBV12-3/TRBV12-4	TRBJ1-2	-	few	TGTGCCAGCGCGCCCCGGGGGGCGGGCTATGGCTACACCTTC	CASAPRGAGYGYTF
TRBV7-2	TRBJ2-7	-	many	TGTGCCAGCAGCGCGGACAGACCCTACGAGCAGTACTTC	CASSADRPYEQYF
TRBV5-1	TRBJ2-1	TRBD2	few	TGCGCCAGCAGTCCTAGCGGGAGGGGTGAGCAGTTCTTC	CASSPSGRGEQFF
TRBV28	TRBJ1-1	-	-	TGTGCCAGCAGTCGTACCGAATTGGGCACTGAAGCTTTCTTT	CASSRTELGTEAFF
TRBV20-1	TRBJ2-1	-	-	TGCAGTGCGCCTGGTGCCGGGACGGAATCCTACAATGAGCAGTTCTTC	CSAPGAGTESYNEQFF
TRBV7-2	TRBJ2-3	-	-	TGTGCCAGCAGCCCTACCTTTACGGCCGGGGATACGCAGTATTTT	CASSPTFTAGDTQYF
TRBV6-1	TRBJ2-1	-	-	TGTGCCAGCAGTCCCATCAACCCTCGTCAGGGGCGACTAGGTTTTTTGTTCTTC	CASSPINPRQGRLGFLFF
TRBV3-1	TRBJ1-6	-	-	TGTGCCAGCAGCCCGCCAGGGGACCACCTCCACTTT	CASSPPGDHLHF
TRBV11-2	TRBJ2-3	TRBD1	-	TGTGCCAGCAGCCGCCGGGGACAGGGAACTAGCACAGATACGCAGTATTTT	CASSRRGQGTSTDTQYF
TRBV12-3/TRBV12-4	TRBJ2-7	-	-	TGTGCCAGCAGTTGGGGCTCAAACTACGAGCAGTACTTC	CASSWGSNYEQYF